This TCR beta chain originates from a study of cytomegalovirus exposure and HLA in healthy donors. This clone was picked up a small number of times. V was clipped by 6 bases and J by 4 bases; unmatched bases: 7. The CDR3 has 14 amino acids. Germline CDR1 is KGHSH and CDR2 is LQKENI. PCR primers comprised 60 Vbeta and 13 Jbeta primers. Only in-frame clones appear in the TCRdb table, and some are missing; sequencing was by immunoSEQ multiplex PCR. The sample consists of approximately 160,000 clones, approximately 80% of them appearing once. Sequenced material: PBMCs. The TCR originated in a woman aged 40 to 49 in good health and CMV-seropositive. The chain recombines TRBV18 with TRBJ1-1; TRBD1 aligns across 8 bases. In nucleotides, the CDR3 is TGTGCCAGCTCGCGCGACAGGGGCGGCACTGAAGCTTTCTTT. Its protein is CASSRDRGGTEAFF. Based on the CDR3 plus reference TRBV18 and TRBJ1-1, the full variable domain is NAGVMQNPRHLVRRRGQEARLRCSPMKGHSHVYWYRQLPEEGLKFMVYLQKENIIDESGMPKERFSAEFPKEGPSILRIQQVVRGDSAAYFCASSRDRGGTEAFFGQGTRLTVV.